The 25 T cell receptor beta chains reported below all come from one sample, sequenced in a study of cytomegalovirus exposure and HLA in healthy donors. Primers: 60 Vbeta forward and 13 Jbeta reverse. Here immunoSEQ multiplex PCR was the method, and the copy in TCRdb shows in-frame clones only, minus some. The sample carries 150,000 or so clones, approximately 72% recorded once. Sample: PBMCs. The receptors derive from a female donor in good health and CMV-seronegative.

This clone has more than one count but fewer than ten. The rearrangement uses TRBV4-2 and TRBJ2-2; 12 bases fit TRBD2. The CDR3 is 17 residues long. V dropped 3 bases and J dropped 4; count of bases not matched to a gene: 6. Germline loops: CDR1 LGHNA, CDR2 YNFKEQ. CDR3 amino acids: CASSQSGLAGFTGELFF. The CDR3 nucleotides read TGTGCCAGCAGCCAGTCGGGACTAGCGGGTTTCACCGGGGAGCTGTTTTTT.

The chain employs TRBV10-1 and TRBJ2-1, with TRBD2 identical over 15 bases. In germline, CDR1 is WNHNN, CDR2 SYGVQD (reference sequence). Unmatched junction bases numbered 3, after V lost 2 bases and J lost 1 base. The CDR3 loop spans 18 amino acids. The CDR3 DNA follows: TGCGCCAGCAGTGAGGGACTAGCGGGAGGGCCTTCCTACAATGAGCAGTTCTTC. The encoded protein is CASSEGLAGGPSYNEQFF.

The genes are TRBV5-1 and TRBJ2-3, with 7 bases that match TRBD2. Germline trimming cut 5 bases from V and 2 bases from J; bases unmatched to any gene: 11. Germline V gene data show CDR1 as SGHRS and CDR2 as YFSETQ. The CDR3 runs to 16 residues. The CDR3 bases are TGCGCCAGCAGAGGTGGCACTAGCGACGACACAGATACGCAGTATTTT. This codes for CASRGGTSDDTDTQYF.

This chain connects TRBV5-4 to TRBJ1-1; D is ambiguous. The germline V and J ends were trimmed by 4 bases and 7 bases, with 14 bases remaining between them. This CDR3 region has 13 residues. Per germline, CDR1 SGHNT and CDR2 YYREEE (reference sequence). DNA for the CDR3: TGTGCCAGCAGCCCCGAGGCACCAGTTGAAGCTTTCTTT. Its protein is CASSPEAPVEAFF.

The V call is TRBV7-3, the J call TRBJ2-2, with 7 bases fitting TRBD1. The J segment lost 5 bases and the V segment lost 5 bases, leaving 8 bases of the junction unmatched. Germline V gives CDR1 SGHTA, CDR2 FQGTGA. The CDR3 consists of 15 residues. The CDR3 DNA reads as TGTGCCAGCAGCCCGACAGGGCCGGGGACCGGGGAGCTGTTTTTT. Translated, it gives CASSPTGPGTGELFF. The full variable domain, in which reference TRBV7-3 and TRBJ2-2 provide the parts outside the CDR3, is GAGVSQTPSNKVTEKGKYVELRCDPISGHTALYWYRQSLGQGPEFLIYFQGTGAADDSGLPNDRFFAVRPEGSVSTLKIQRTERGDSAVYLCASSPTGPGTGELFFGEGSRLTVL.

The chain couples TRBV14 to TRBJ2-7, with D uncertain. The CDR3 covers 13 residues. CDR1 SGHDN and CDR2 FVKESK come from the germline V gene. The V gene lost 8 bases and the J gene lost 3 bases, with 14 bases spanning the gap. The CDR3 coding sequence is TGTGCCAGCGGCTTAAATGCGGTCTACGAGCAGTACTTC. The encoded protein is CASGLNAVYEQYF. Full variable domain (outside the CDR3, taken from reference TRBV14 and TRBJ2-7): EAGVTQFPSHSVIEKGQTVTLRCDPISGHDNLYWYRRVMGKEIKFLLHFVKESKQDESGMPNNRFLAERTGGTYSTLKVQPAELEDSGVYFCASGLNAVYEQYFGPGTRLTVT.

The chain recombines TRBV19 with TRBJ1-5, with TRBD1 as a possible D gene (5 bases). The V gene lost 0 bases and the J gene lost 7 bases, with 10 bases spanning the gap. CDR1 and CDR2 (germline): LNHDA, SQIVND (reference sequence). This CDR3 is built from 14 residues. Here the CDR3 DNA reads TGTGCCAGTAGTATAGAGGGGGGTAGGCAGCCCCAGCATTTT. Translated: CASSIEGGRQPQHF.

CDR3 coding DNA: TGTGCCAGCAGCTTGGTCAGGGGCGGTTCAACTAATGAAAAACTGTTTTTT. This gives the protein CASSLVRGGSTNEKLFF. V is TRBV5-4 and J is TRBJ1-4; D is possibly TRBD1 (6 bases). The CDR3 loop spans 17 amino acids. V shed 0 bases and J shed 0 bases, with 12 bases lying between them. Germline V gene sequence: CDR1 SGHNT, CDR2 YYREEE (reference sequence).

V and J are TRBV6-5 and TRBJ2-1; 7 bases line up with TRBD1. The CDR3 sequence is 15 residues long. The germline CDR1 and CDR2 sequences are MNHEY and SVGAGI. J lost 1 base, V lost 4 bases, and 4 bases had no gene match. The CDR3 loop reads CASSFSRGSYNEQFF. In DNA form, the CDR3 reads TGTGCCAGCAGTTTTTCCAGGGGGTCCTACAATGAGCAGTTCTTC.

The chain carries TRBV6-5 and TRBJ1-1; 11 bases line up with TRBD1. Germline CDR1 reads MNHEY; CDR2 reads SVGAGI. V lost 2 bases to trimming and J lost 1 base; unmatched junction nucleotides: 3. This CDR3 has 16 residues. The CDR3: CASSYIGTGGNTEAFF. The CDR3 DNA reads TGTGCCAGCAGTTACATAGGGACAGGGGGGAACACTGAAGCTTTCTTT.

The V call is TRBV5-1, the J call TRBJ2-3; D is perhaps TRBD2 (7 bases). With 4 bases removed from V and 5 bases from J, the gap between germline ends came to 20 bases. Germline CDR1 and CDR2: SGHRS and YFSETQ. The CDR3 totals 16 residues. Written as DNA, the CDR3 is TGCGCCAGCAGCATCGAGGGGGGGAGGGCCGGAGATACGCAGTATTTT. It translates to CASSIEGGRAGDTQYF.

This clone was seen a few times. V and J are TRBV7-2 and TRBJ1-2; no definite D call. Trimming removed 5 bases from V and 4 bases from J, with 11 bases in between. This CDR3 has 13 residues. Germline values: CDR1 SGHTA, CDR2 FQGNSA. The CDR3 protein is CASSPEVGYGYTF. The CDR3 DNA is TGTGCCAGCAGCCCCGAGGTCGGCTATGGCTACACCTTC.

CDR3 amino acids: CASSSLAGLPYEQYF. In nucleotides, the CDR3 is TGTGCCAGCAGTTCACTAGCGGGTCTACCCTACGAGCAGTACTTC. The rearrangement links TRBV5-6 to TRBJ2-7; 9 bases agree with TRBD2. The CDR3 spans 15 residues. The germline V gene encodes CDR1 SGHDT and CDR2 YYEEEE. After removal of 5 bases from V and 2 bases from J, the junction contained 8 bases not matched to a gene. Full variable domain (rest looked up from reference TRBV5-6 and TRBJ2-7): DAGVTQSPTHLIKTRGQQVTLRCSPKSGHDTVSWYQQALGQGPQFIFQYYEEEERQRGNFPDRFSGHQFPNYSSELNVNALLLGDSALYLCASSSLAGLPYEQYFGPGTRLTVT.

Remarks on this clone: Mismatch with germline at one junction end may stem from a read error. V and J are TRBV7-8 and TRBJ1-4; tentatively, D is TRBD1 (5 bases). The CDR3 is made up of 15 amino acids. Germline V lookup: CDR1 SGHVS, CDR2 FQNEAQ. The CDR3 reads CVSSLARGSHEKLFF. The CDR3 DNA is TGTGTCAGCAGCTTAGCGCGGGGCTCCCATGAAAAACTGTTTTTT.

This clone appeared once. V usage is TRBV27 and J usage is TRBJ2-7; D unresolved. The CDR3 consists of 11 residues. Germline V gene sequence: CDR1 MNHEY, CDR2 SMNVEV (reference sequence). V lost 7 bases and J 0 bases, leaving 4 bases between the germline ends. CDR3 sequence (DNA): TGTGCCAGCACCCGCTCCTACGAGCAGTACTTC. It is translated as CASTRSYEQYF.

This clone was seen more than once but under ten times. The chain carries TRBV7-9 and TRBJ2-3, with 8 bases aligning to TRBD1. Germline V gives CDR1 SEHNR, CDR2 FQNEAQ (reference sequence). The CDR3 sequence is 14 residues long. J gave up 5 bases and V 4 bases, and 5 bases lay outside the gene matches. CDR3 in amino acids: CASSSRTGLDTQYF. CDR3 bases: TGTGCCAGCAGCTCCAGGACAGGGCTAGATACGCAGTATTTT.

This clone was detected a few times. V is TRBV5-1 and J is TRBJ1-1; D possibly corresponds to TRBD1 (5 bases). Per germline, CDR1 SGHRS and CDR2 YFSETQ. This CDR3 has 14 residues. Deletions cut 2 bases from V and 0 bases from J, with 8 bases between. CDR3 loop: CASSFRALNTEAFF. As DNA, the CDR3 is TGCGCCAGCAGCTTCAGGGCGCTGAACACTGAAGCTTTCTTT. Drawing the rest from reference TRBV5-1 and TRBJ1-1, the complete variable domain is KAGVTQTPRYLIKTRGQQVTLSCSPISGHRSVSWYQQTPGQGLQFLFEYFSETQRNKGNFPGRFSGRQFSNSRSEMNVSTLELGDSALYLCASSFRALNTEAFFGQGTRLTVV.

The V call is TRBV2, the J call TRBJ2-5, with D possibly TRBD2 on 6 matching bases. The end of the DNA is better explained by TRBJ2-7, so the J call may be wrong. The CDR3 covers 13 residues. From germline, CDR1 is SNHLY and CDR2 FYNNEI. The CDR3 bases are TGTGCCAGCAGTGGAGTAGCGGCCTACGAGCAGTACTTC. This sequence encodes CASSGVAAYEQYF.

V usage is TRBV19 and J usage is TRBJ1-2, with a tentative D call TRBD1 (6 bases). V was trimmed by 7 bases and J by 8 bases, leaving 20 bases between them. The germline V gene has CDR1 LNHDA and CDR2 SQIVND (reference sequence). The CDR3 covers 14 residues. The CDR3 nucleotides read TGTGCCAGTACCGTGGACAGCTTCGAGGGCGGCTACACCTTC. Its protein is CASTVDSFEGGYTF.

This sequence joins TRBV5-1 and TRBJ2-5; a weak D match, TRBD1 (6 bases). Germline V gives CDR1 SGHRS, CDR2 YFSETQ. The V end was cut by 0 bases, the J end by 5 bases, with 11 bases between. The CDR3 has 14 amino acids. The chain's CDR3 is CASSLGTAGETQYF. CDR3 nucleotides: TGCGCCAGCAGCTTGGGGACAGCTGGTGAGACCCAGTACTTC.

The chain combines TRBV30 with TRBJ2-1; D gene unclear. The V gene's germline CDR1 is GTSNPN and CDR2 SVGIG (reference sequence). V lost 1 base and J lost 1, with 5 bases in between. This CDR3 comprises 13 residues. CDR3 loop: CAWSELSYNEQFF. CDR3 DNA sequence: TGTGCCTGGAGTGAGCTATCCTACAATGAGCAGTTCTTC.

With regard to this clone: The junction departs from the called germline gene at one end, perhaps through a read error. V is TRBV7-9 and J is TRBJ1-1, with 9 bases matching TRBD1. Germline CDR1 is SEHNR and CDR2 is FQNEAQ (reference sequence). This CDR3 has 13 residues. The CDR3 nucleotides are TGTTCCAGCAGCTTAGAGGGACAGGGAAAAGCTTTCTTT. Translation: CSSSLEGQGKAFF.

This chain connects TRBV5-1 to TRBJ1-6; D is unresolved. CDR3 length: 17 residues. CDR1 is SGHRS, CDR2 YFSETQ, per germline. V shed 4 bases and J shed 4 bases, with 18 bases lying between them. The DNA of the CDR3 is TGCGCCAGCAGCGAGGGCCCCGACAATTTTTATAATTCACCCCTCCACTTT. This sequence encodes CASSEGPDNFYNSPLHF.

This chain joins TRBV5-1 and TRBJ1-2, with D possibly matching TRBD1 (6 bases). This CDR3 is 14 amino acids long. Germline loops: CDR1 SGHRS, CDR2 YFSETQ. Between the trimmed V and J ends, which lost 5 bases and 0 bases, there was a span of 11 bases. The CDR3 loop reads CASRSKGANYGYTF. Written as DNA, the CDR3 is TGCGCCAGCAGGTCTAAGGGGGCTAACTATGGCTACACCTTC.

The chain couples TRBV19 to TRBJ2-3, with 15 bases identical to TRBD2. J lost 3 bases, V lost 9 bases, and 7 bases had no gene match. The V gene's germline CDR1 is LNHDA and CDR2 SQIVND (reference sequence). The CDR3 contains 16 residues. CDR3 DNA sequence: TGTGCCAGCCGGACTAGCGGGGGGGCCGGGACAGATACGCAGTATTTT. As protein: CASRTSGGAGTDTQYF.